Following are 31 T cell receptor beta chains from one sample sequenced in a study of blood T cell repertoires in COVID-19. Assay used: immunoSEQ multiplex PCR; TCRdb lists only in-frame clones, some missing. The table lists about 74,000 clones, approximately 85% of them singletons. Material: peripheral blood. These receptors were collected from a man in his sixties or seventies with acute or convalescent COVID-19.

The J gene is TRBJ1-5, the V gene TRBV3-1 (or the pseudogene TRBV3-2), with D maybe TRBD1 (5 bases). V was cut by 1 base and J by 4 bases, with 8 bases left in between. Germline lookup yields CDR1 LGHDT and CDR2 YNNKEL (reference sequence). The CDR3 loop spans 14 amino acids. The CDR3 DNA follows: TGTGCCAGCAGCCAAGCTCAGGGTAATCAGCCCCAGCATTTT. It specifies CASSQAQGNQPQHF.

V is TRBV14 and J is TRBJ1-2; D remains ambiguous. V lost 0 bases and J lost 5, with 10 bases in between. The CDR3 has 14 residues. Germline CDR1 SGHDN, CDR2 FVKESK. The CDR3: CASSQDNWEYGYTF. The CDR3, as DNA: TGTGCCAGCAGCCAAGATAACTGGGAGTATGGCTACACCTTC.

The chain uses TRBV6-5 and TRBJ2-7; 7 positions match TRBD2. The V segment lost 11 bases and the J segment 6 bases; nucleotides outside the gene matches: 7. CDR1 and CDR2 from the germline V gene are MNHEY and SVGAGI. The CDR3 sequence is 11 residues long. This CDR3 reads CAGGSGGEQYF. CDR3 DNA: TGTGCCGGCGGGTCGGGGGGCGAGCAGTACTTC.

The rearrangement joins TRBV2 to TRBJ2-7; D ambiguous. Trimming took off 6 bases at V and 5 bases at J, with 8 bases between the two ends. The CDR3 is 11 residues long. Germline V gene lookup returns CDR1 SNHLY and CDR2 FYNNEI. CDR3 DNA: TGTGCCAGCAGCCGATCAGACGAGCAGTACTTC. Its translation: CASSRSDEQYF.

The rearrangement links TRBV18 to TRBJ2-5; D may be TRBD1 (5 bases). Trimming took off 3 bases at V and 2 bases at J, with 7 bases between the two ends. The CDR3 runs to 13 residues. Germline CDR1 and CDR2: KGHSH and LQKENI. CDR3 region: CASSPTVQETQYF. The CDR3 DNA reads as TGTGCCAGCTCACCGACAGTGCAAGAGACCCAGTACTTC.

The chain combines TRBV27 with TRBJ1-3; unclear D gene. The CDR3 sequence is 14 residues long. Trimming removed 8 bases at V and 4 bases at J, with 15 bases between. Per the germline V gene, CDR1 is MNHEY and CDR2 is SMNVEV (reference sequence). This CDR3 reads CASARGGQGNTIYF. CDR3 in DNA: TGTGCCAGCGCGCGAGGAGGCCAGGGAAACACCATATATTTT.

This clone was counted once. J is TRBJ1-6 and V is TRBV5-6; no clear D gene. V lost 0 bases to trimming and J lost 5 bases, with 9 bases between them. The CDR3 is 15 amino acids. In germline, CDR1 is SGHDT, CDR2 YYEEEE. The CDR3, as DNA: TGTGCCAGCAGCTTGGGACATCCGAATAATTCACCCCTCCACTTT. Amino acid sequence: CASSLGHPNNSPLHF. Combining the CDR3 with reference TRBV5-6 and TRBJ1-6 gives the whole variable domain DAGVTQSPTHLIKTRGQQVTLRCSPKSGHDTVSWYQQALGQGPQFIFQYYEEEERQRGNFPDRFSGHQFPNYSSELNVNALLLGDSALYLCASSLGHPNNSPLHFGNGTRLTVT.

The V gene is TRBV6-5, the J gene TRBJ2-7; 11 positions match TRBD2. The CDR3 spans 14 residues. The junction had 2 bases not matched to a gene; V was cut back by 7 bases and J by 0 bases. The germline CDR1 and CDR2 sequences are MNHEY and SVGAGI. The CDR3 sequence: CASKTSGSSYEQYF. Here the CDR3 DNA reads TGTGCCAGCAAAACTAGCGGGAGCTCCTACGAGCAGTACTTC.

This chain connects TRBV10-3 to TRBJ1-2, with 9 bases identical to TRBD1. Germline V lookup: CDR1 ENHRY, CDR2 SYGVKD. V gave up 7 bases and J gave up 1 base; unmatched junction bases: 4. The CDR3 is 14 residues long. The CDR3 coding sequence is TGTGCCATCACAAGGACAGGGGTTAACTATGGCTACACCTTC. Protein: CAITRTGVNYGYTF.

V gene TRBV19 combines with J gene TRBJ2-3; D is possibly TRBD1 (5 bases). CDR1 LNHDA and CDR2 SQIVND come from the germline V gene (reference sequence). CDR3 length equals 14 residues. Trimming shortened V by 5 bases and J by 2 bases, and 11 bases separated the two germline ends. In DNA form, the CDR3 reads TGTGCCAGTAGTTTACAGGCTTCCACAGATACGCAGTATTTT. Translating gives CASSLQASTDTQYF.

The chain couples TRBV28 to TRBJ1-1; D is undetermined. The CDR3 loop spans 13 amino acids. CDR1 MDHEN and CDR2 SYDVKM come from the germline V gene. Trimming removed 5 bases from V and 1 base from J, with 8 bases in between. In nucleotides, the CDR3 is TGTGCCAGCAGTCCGGGGTGGAACACTGAAGCTTTCTTT. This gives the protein CASSPGWNTEAFF.

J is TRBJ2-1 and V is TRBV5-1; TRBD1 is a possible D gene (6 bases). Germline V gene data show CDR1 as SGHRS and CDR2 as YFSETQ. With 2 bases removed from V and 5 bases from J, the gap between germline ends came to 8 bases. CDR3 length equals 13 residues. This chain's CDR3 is CASSLRGNNEQFF. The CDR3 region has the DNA TGCGCCAGCAGCTTAAGGGGGAACAATGAGCAGTTCTTC.

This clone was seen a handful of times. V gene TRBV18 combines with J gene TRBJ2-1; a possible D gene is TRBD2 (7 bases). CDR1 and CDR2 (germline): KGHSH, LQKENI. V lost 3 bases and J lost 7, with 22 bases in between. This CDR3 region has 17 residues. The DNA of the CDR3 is TGTGCCAGCTCACCCCGCCCCGGGGGGCGCGAGGGGAATGAGCAGTTCTTC. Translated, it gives CASSPRPGGREGNEQFF.

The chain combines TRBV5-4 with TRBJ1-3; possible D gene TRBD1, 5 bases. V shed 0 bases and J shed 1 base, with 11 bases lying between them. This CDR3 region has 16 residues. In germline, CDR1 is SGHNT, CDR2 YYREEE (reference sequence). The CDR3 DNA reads TGTGCCAGCAGCTTGGGGGGCCGGCTTTCTGGAAACACCATATATTTT. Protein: CASSLGGRLSGNTIYF.

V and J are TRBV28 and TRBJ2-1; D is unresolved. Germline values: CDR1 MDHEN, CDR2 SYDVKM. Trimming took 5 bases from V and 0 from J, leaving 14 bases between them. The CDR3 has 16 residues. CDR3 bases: TGTGCCAGCAGTCCTTTGGCTGAAAGCTCCTACAATGAGCAGTTCTTC. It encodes CASSPLAESSYNEQFF.

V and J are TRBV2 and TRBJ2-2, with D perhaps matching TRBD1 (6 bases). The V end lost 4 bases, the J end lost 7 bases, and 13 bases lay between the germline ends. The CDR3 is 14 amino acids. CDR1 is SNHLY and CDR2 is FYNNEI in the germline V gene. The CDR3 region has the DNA TGTGCCAGCAGTGTGAGGCAGGGACACGGGGAGCTGTTTTTT. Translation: CASSVRQGHGELFF.

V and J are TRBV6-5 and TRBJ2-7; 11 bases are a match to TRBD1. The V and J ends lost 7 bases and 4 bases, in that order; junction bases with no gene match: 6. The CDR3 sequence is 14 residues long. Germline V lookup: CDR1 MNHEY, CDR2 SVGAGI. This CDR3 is CASNTGQGVYEQYF. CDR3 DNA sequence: TGTGCCAGCAATACGGGACAGGGGGTTTACGAGCAGTACTTC.

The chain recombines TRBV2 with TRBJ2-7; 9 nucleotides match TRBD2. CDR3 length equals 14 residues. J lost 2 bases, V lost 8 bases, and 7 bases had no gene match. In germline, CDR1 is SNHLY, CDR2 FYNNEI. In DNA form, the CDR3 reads TGTGCCAGCCGTGCGGGGACTAGCACCTACGAGCAGTACTTC. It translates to CASRAGTSTYEQYF.

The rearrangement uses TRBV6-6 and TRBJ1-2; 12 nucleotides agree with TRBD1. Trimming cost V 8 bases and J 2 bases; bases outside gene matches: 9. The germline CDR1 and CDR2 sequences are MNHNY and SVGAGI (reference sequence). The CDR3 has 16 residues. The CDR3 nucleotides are TGTGCCAGCGAACTTCCGGGACAGGGGGCGAACTATGGCTACACCTTC. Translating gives CASELPGQGANYGYTF.

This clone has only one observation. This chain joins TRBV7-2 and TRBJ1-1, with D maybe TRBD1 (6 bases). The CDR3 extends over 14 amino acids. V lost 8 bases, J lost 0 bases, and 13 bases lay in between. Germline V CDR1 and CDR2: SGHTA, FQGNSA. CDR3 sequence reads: CASGTGPLNTEAFF. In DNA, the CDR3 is TGTGCCAGCGGTACAGGGCCTTTGAACACTGAAGCTTTCTTT.

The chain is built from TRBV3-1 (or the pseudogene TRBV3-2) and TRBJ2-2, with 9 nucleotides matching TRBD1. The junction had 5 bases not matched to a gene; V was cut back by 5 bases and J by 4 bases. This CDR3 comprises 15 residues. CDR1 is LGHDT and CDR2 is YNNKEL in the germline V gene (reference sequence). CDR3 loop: CASSTRTGVTGELFF. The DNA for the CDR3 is TGTGCCAGCAGCACTCGGACAGGGGTCACCGGGGAGCTGTTTTTT.

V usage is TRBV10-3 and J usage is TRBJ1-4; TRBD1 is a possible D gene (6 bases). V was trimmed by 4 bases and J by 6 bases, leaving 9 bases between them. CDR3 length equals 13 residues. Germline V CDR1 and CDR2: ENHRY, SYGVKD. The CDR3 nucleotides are TGTGCCATCAGTGCGGGACATGATGAAAAACTGTTTTTT. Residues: CAISAGHDEKLFF.

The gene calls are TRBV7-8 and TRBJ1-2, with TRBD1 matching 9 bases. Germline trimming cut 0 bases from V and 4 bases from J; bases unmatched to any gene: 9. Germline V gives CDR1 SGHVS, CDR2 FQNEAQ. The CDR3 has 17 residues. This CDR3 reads CASSLAQGARVVYGYTF. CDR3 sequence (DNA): TGTGCCAGCAGCTTAGCACAGGGGGCGCGGGTGGTCTATGGCTACACCTTC.

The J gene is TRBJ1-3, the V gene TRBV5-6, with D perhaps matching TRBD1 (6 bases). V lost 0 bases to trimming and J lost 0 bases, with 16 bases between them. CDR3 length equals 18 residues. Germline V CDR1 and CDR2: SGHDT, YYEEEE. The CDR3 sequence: CASSLEIRRQVSGNTIYF. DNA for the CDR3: TGTGCCAGCAGCTTGGAAATTAGAAGACAGGTCTCTGGAAACACCATATATTTT.

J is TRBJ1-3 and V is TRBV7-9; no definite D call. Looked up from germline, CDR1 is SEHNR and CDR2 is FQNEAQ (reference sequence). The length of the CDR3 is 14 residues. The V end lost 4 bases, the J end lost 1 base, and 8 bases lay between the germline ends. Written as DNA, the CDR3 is TGTGCCAGCAGCTCACCGGGGTCTGGAAACACCATATATTTT. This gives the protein CASSSPGSGNTIYF.

For the CDR3, the DNA is TGTGCCAGCAGTAGGACAGGGCCGCGCTACAATGAGCAGTTCTTC. This gives the protein CASSRTGPRYNEQFF. V usage is TRBV25-1 and J usage is TRBJ2-1, with 8 bases lining up with TRBD1. The CDR3 length is 15 residues. Germline trimming cut 5 bases from V and 3 bases from J; bases unmatched to any gene: 6. Germline CDR1 is MGHDK and CDR2 is SYGVNS.

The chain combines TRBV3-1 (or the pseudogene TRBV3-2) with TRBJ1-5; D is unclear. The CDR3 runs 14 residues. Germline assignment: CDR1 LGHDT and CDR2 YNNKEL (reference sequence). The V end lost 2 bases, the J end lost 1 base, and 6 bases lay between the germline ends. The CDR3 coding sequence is TGTGCCAGCAGCCAAAGCGGCAGCAATCAGCCCCAGCATTTT. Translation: CASSQSGSNQPQHF.

CDR3 nucleotide sequence: TGTGCCAGCAGCTTAGGGCAGGGTCACGGGGAGCTGTTTTTT. This gives the protein CASSLGQGHGELFF. The V call is TRBV11-2, the J call TRBJ2-2; possible D gene TRBD1, 5 bases. Between the trimmed V and J ends, which lost 1 base and 7 bases, there was a span of 10 bases. The V gene's germline CDR1 is SGHAT and CDR2 FQNNGV. The CDR3 runs 14 residues.

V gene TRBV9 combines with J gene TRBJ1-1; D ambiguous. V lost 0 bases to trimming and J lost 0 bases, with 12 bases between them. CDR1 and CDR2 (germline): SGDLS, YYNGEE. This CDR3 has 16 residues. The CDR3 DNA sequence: TGTGCCAGCAGCGTAGCTACTAGCCGTATGAACACTGAAGCTTTCTTT. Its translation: CASSVATSRMNTEAFF.

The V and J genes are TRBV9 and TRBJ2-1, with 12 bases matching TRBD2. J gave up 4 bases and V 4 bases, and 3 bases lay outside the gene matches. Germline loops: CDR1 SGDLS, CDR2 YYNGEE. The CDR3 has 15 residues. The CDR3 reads CASSSGLAGYNEQFF. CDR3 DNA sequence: TGTGCCAGCAGCTCGGGACTAGCGGGTTACAATGAGCAGTTCTTC.

DNA of the CDR3: TGTGCCAGCAGCCCTGGACAGGGCCTCCCGAACACTGAAGCTTTCTTT. Encoded protein: CASSPGQGLPNTEAFF. The chain carries TRBV7-2 and TRBJ1-1; 8 bases align to TRBD1. V trimming: 5 bases; J trimming: 1 base; junction bases outside the gene matches: 9. The CDR3 totals 16 residues. Germline V gives CDR1 SGHTA, CDR2 FQGNSA.